This T cell receptor (beta chain) is drawn from a study of control samples from healthy donors and cancer patients. J lost 9 bases, V lost 6 bases, and 11 bases had no gene match. The CDR3 totals 14 residues. The germline gives CDR1 MNHEY, CDR2 SVGEGT. Repertoires were generated with immunoSEQ multiplex PCR, while TCRdb's copy carries only in-frame clones and drops some. The table includes some 64,000 clones, about 90% detected once. The sequenced material came from PBMCs. The sequence derives from a woman aged 50 to 60 with head and neck cancer. V gene TRBV6-2 or TRBV6-3 combines with J gene TRBJ2-4, with 7 bases fitting TRBD1. The CDR3 spells CASSSTGDLAIQYF. The CDR3 DNA follows: TGTGCCAGCAGCTCCACAGGGGATCTGGCCATTCAGTACTTC.